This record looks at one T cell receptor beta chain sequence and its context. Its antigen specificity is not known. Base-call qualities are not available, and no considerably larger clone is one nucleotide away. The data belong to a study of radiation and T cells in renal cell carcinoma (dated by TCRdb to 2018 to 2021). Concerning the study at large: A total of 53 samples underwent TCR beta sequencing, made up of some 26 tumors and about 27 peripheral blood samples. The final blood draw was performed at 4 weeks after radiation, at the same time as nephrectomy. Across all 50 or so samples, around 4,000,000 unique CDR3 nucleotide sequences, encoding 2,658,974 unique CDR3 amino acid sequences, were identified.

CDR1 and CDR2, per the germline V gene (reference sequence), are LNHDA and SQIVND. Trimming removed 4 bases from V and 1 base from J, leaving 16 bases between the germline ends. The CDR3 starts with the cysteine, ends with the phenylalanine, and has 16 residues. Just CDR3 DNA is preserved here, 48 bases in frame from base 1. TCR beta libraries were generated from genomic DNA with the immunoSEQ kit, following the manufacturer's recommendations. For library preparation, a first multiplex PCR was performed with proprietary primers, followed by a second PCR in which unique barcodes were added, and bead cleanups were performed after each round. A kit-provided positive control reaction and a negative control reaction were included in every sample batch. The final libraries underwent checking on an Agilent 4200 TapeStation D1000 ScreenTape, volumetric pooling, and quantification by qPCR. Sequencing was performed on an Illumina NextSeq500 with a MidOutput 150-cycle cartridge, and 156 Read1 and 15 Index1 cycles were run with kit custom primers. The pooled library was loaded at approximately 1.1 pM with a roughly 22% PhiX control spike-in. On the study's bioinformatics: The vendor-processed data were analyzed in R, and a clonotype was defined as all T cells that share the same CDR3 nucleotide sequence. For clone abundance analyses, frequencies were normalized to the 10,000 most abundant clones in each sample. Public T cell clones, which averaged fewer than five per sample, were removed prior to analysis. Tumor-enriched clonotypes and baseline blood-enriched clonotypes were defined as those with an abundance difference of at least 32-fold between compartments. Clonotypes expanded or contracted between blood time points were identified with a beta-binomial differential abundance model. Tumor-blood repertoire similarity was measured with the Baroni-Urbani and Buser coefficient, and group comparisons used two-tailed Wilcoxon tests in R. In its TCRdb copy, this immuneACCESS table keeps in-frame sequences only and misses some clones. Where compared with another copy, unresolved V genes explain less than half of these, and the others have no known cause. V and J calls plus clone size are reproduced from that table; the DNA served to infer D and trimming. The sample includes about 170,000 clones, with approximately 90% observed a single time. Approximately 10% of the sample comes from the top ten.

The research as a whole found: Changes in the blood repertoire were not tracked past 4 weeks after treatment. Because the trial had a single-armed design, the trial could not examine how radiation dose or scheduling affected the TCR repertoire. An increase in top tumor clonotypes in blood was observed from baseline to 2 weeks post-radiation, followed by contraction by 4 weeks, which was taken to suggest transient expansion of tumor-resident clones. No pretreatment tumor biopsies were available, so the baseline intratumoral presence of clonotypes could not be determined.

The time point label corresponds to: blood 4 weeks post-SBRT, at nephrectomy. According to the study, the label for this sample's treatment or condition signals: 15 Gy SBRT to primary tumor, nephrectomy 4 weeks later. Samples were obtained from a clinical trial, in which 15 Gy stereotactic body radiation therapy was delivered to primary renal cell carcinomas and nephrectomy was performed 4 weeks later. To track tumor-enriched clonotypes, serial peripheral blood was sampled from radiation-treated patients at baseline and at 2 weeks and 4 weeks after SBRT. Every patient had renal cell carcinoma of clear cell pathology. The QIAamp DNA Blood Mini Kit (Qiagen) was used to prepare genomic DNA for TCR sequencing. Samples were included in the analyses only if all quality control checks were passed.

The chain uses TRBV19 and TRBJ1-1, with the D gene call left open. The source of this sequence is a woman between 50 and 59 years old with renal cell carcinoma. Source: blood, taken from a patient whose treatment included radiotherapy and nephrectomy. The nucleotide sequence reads TGTGCCAGTAGTAGCGGTGGTTGGGGAACGAACACTGAAGCTTTCTTT. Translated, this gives CASSSGGWGTNTEAFF. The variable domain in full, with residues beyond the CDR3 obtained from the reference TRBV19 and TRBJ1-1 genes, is DGGITQSPKYLFRKEGQNVTLSCEQNLNHDAMYWYRQDPGQGLRLIYYSQIVNDFQKGDIAEGYSVSREKKESFPLTVTSAQKNPTAFYLCASSSGGWGTNTEAFFGQGTRLTVV.